This T cell receptor beta chain derives from a study of T cells in Graves' hyperthyroidism and ophthalmopathy. Study findings and constraints: Blood also showed most of the thyroid clonotypes that were expanded above 0.001.

Hyperthyroidism of Graves' type that showed no ophthalmopathy progression within 18 months was stable. The hyperthyroidism patients had all been newly diagnosed, and their disease duration was under 2 months. Their ages ranged from 18 to 65 years. Any patient presenting with uncontrolled infection, other autoimmune disease, pregnancy or lactation was left out. About this clonotype itself: The antigen is undetermined.

The V and J ends lost 2 bases and 3 bases respectively, with 11 bases between them. This CDR3 spans 14 amino acids. Germline loops: CDR1 SGHTA, CDR2 FQGTGA. TCR beta CDR3 regions were amplified from RNA. Initially, a first-round RT-PCR of the TCR CDR3 employed the HTBI primer set. TCRdb re-analysed the multiplex PCR reads in MiXCR, keeping a single row per CDR3 protein. The sample shows about 46,000 distinct CDR3 sequences, around 45% of them seen only once. The sequence was collected from a woman in her forties or fifties with Graves' hyperthyroidism. Sample: peripheral blood or thyroid tissue (not recorded which). The rearrangement joins TRBV7-3 to TRBJ2-7, with D possibly matching TRBD1 (5 bases). The CDR3 protein is CASSLGATNYEQYF. The DNA of the CDR3 is TGTGCCAGCAGCTTAGGGGCGACAAACTACGAGCAGTACTTC.